The TCR beta chain under discussion was sequenced for a study of shared clonotypes between healthy human individuals. Overall study results and limits: Against clonotypes common to all four donors, non-shared ones had lower generation probabilities. Estimated clonotype richness was generally higher in naive than memory subsets. For naive CD4 cells, roughly 5% of clonotypes were shared across a handful of donors.

All the donors were Caucasian adults who lived in Nashville, Tennessee. Repertoires were generated with immunoSEQ multiplex PCR, while TCRdb's copy carries only in-frame clones and drops some. Of 2 million to 2.5 million clones detected, roughly 93% appear once; the ten largest clones hold more than 0.35%. In germline, CDR1 is SGHRS, CDR2 YFSETQ. There are 18 residues in the CDR3. V dropped 5 bases and J dropped 3 bases, with 25 bases sitting between them. A remark on this clone: The antigen remains unidentified.

The origin of this receptor is a man aged 18 to 30 in good health. Some clones in this sample may be carry-over from other donors' samples. This rearrangement joins TRBV5-1 to TRBJ2-3; TRBD1 might be the D (6 bases). The sequenced sample consisted of naive CD4+ T cells from PBMCs. The sample's subset: CD45RA+ positively selected. CDR3 nucleotide sequence: TGCGCCAGCAGGGAGGACGGGACATGGGGCGGAAGGACAGATACGCAGTATTTT. This translates into CASREDGTWGGRTDTQYF.